The sequence of this T cell receptor (beta chain) was determined in a study of blood T cell repertoires in COVID-19. Across the study: Whether acute or convalescent, the COVID-19 samples came from the United States, Italy and Spain. PBMCs, B-cell-depleted T cells, or T cells provided the cDNA or gDNA that made up the material.

Recruits, aged about 18 to 90 years, lived in some 25 US areas. Participants were placed into cohorts based on the clinical history they reported. The CDR3 consists of 16 residues. V was shortened by 0 bases and J by 4 bases, with 15 bases between the two germline ends. Germline CDR1 reads LNHDA; CDR2 reads SQIVND (reference sequence). TCRdb keeps only in-frame clones here, not all; method: immunoSEQ multiplex PCR. This sample has about 380,000 clones; roughly 86% occur once, and the top ten carry 1% to 1.5%. The receptor comes from a man aged 25 to 40 who had recovered from COVID-19. The chain joins TRBV19 to TRBJ1-2; D ambiguous. The sequenced sample was PBMCs or T cells enriched from blood (not recorded which). This CDR3 is CASSIDLRGESYGYTF. CDR3 in DNA: TGTGCCAGTAGTATAGATCTACGGGGAGAGTCCTATGGCTACACCTTC.